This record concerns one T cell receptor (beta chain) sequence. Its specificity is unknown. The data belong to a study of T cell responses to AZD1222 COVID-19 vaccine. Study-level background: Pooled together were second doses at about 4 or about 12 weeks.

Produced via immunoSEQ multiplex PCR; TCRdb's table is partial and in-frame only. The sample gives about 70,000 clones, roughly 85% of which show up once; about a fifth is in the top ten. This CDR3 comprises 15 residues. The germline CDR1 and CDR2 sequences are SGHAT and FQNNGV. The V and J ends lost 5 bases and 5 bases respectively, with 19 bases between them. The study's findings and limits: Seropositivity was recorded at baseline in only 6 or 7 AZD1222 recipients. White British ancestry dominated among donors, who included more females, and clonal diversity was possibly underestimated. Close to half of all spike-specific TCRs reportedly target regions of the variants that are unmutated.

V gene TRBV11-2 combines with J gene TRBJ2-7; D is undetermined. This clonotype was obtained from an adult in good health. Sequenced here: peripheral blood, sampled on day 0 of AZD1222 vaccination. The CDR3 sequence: CASSTPLARRDEQYF. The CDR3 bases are TGTGCCAGCAGCACTCCCCTCGCTAGAAGGGACGAGCAGTACTTC. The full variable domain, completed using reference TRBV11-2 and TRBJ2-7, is EAGVAQSPRYKIIEKRQSVAFWCNPISGHATLYWYQQILGQGPKLLIQFQNNGVVDDSQLPKDRFSAERLKGVDSTLKIQPAKLEDSAVYLCASSTPLARRDEQYFGPGTRLTVT.